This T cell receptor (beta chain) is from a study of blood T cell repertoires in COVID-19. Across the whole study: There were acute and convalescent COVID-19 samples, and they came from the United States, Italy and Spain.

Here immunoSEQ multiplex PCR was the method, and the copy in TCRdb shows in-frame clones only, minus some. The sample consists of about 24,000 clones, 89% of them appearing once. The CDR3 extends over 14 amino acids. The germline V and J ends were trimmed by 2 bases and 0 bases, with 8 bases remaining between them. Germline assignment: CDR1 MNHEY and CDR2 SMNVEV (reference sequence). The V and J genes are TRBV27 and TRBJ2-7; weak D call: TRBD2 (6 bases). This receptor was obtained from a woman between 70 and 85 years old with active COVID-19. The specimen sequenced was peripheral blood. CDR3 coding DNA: TGTGCCAGCAGTTTAGGGGGGAGCTCCTACGAGCAGTACTTC. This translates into CASSLGGSSYEQYF.